This T cell receptor beta chain is drawn from a study of T cell repertoires in cytomegalovirus infection. V trimming: 9 bases; J trimming: 5 bases; junction bases outside the gene matches: 19. CDR1 LNHDA and CDR2 SQIVND come from the germline V gene (reference sequence). CDR3 length: 17 residues. This clonotype appeared many times. MiXCR was run by TCRdb on the reads, yielding one entry per CDR3 protein. The sample lists some 300,000 distinct CDR3 sequences, approximately 10% seen once, with about 2.3% in the top ten. The sequenced material came from PBMCs. The chain uses TRBV19 and TRBJ1-5; TRBD1 agrees at 7 bases. The sequence came from a human donor in good health (CMV status not recorded). Some clones in this sample may be carry-over from other donors' samples. The DNA for the CDR3 is TGTGCCAGCACCGGGACAGTCCGGTCGTGGATCGATCAGCCCCAGCATTTT. As protein: CASTGTVRSWIDQPQHF. Together with reference TRBV19 and TRBJ1-5, the CDR3 gives the full variable domain: DGGITQSPKYLFRKEGQNVTLSCEQNLNHDAMYWYRQDPGQGLRLIYYSQIVNDFQKGDIAEGYSVSREKKESFPLTVTSAQKNPTAFYLCASTGTVRSWIDQPQHFGDGTRLSIL.